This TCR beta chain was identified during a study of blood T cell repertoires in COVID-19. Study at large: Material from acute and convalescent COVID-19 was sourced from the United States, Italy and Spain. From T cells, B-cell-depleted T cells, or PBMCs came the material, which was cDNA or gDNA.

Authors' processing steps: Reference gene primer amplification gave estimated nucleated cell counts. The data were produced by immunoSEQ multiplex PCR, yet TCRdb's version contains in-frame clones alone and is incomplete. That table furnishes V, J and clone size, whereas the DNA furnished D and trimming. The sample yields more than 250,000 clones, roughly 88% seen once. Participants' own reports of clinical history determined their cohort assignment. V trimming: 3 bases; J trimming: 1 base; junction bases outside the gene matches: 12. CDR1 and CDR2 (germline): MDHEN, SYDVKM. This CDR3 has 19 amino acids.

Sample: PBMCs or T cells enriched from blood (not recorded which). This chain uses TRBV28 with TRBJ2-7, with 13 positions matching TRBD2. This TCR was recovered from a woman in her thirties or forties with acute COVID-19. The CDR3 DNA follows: TGTGCCAGCAGTTTGTGGGGGGGACTAGCGGGAAAAGGGTCCTACGAGCAGTACTTC. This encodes CASSLWGGLAGKGSYEQYF. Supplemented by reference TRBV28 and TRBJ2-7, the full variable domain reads DVKVTQSSRYLVKRTGEKVFLECVQDMDHENMFWYRQDPGLGLRLIYFSYDVKMKEKGDIPEGYSVSREKKERFSLILESASTNQTSMYLCASSLWGGLAGKGSYEQYFGPGTRLTVT.